The rows below give T cell receptor beta chains drawn from one sample of a study of blood T cell repertoires in COVID-19. Profiling relied on immunoSEQ multiplex PCR, and the TCRdb table lists in-frame clones only, not all of them. The table has around 180,000 clones, less than 90% seen once. Sequencing was carried out using peripheral blood. The receptors were sampled from a man aged 60 to 75 with acute or convalescent COVID-19. The CDR3 runs from the conserved cysteine through the conserved F or W. Each record gives: V gene, D gene, J gene, clone size, CDR3 protein, CDR3 DNA. D genes are given only for firm matches. For some rows the clone size is stated as once, few or many, or as a class when expanded; others skip it.

>TRBV5-1|TRBD1|TRBJ1-1|-
CASSVDRGTEAFF
TGCGCCAGCAGCGTAGACAGGGGTACTGAAGCTTTCTTT
>TRBV27|-|TRBJ2-5|-
CASSLHRAPKTQYF
TGTGCCAGCAGTTTACACAGGGCTCCGAAGACCCAGTACTTC
>TRBV5-4|TRBD1|TRBJ1-3|-
CASSSGQGDRSGNTIYF
TGTGCCAGCAGCTCAGGACAGGGGGATCGGTCTGGAAACACCATATATTTT
>TRBV5-1|-|TRBJ2-1|-
CASSMSTGTGEQFF
TGCGCCAGCAGCATGTCGACAGGTACGGGGGAGCAGTTCTTC
>TRBV12-5|TRBD2|TRBJ2-1|-
CASGSGLAGFYNEQFF
TGTGCTAGTGGTTCAGGACTAGCGGGATTCTACAATGAGCAGTTCTTC
>TRBV18|TRBD1|TRBJ1-5|-
CASSNYRGSNQPQHF
TGTGCCAGCTCAAATTACAGGGGCAGCAATCAGCCCCAGCATTTT
>TRBV7-9|-|TRBJ1-4|-
CASSLTGLTNEKLFF
TGTGCCAGCAGTCTTACAGGGCTAACTAATGAAAAACTGTTTTTT
>TRBV2|TRBD1|TRBJ2-7|-
CASRDRGNSYEQYF
TGTGCCAGCCGAGACAGGGGGAATTCCTACGAGCAGTACTTC
>TRBV18|TRBD1|TRBJ1-1|few
CASSPGTERYTEAFF
TGTGCCAGCTCGCCCGGGACAGAACGTTACACTGAAGCTTTCTTT
>TRBV19|TRBD1|TRBJ2-5|-
CASSATGGSETQYF
TGTGCCAGTAGTGCAACAGGGGGCTCGGAGACCCAGTACTTC
>TRBV18|TRBD1|TRBJ2-4|-
CASSPNRGNIQYF
TGTGCCAGCTCACCAAACAGGGGAAACATTCAGTACTTC
>TRBV9|TRBD2|TRBJ2-2|-
CASSESGGLVTGELFF
TGTGCCAGCAGCGAAAGCGGGGGGTTAGTCACCGGGGAGCTGTTTTTT
>TRBV24-1|-|TRBJ1-6|-
CATSDSSYNSPLHF
TGTGCCACCAGTGACAGCTCCTATAATTCACCCCTCCACTTT
>TRBV2|-|TRBJ1-4|few
CASSEPPVEKLFF
TGTGCCAGCAGTGAACCCCCCGTTGAAAAACTGTTTTTT
>TRBV11-3|TRBD1|TRBJ1-2|-
CASSLNTGDGGYTF
TGTGCCAGCAGCTTAAACACAGGGGACGGTGGCTACACCTTC
>TRBV4-2|TRBD1|TRBJ1-5|-
CASSKTGANQPQHF
TGTGCCAGCAGCAAGACAGGGGCCAATCAGCCCCAGCATTTT
>TRBV27|-|TRBJ1-2|-
CASSFGGAAYGYTF
TGTGCCAGCAGTTTTGGAGGGGCCGCCTATGGCTACACCTTC
>TRBV5-1|-|TRBJ1-1|-
CASSSGVNTEAFF
TGCGCCAGCAGCTCCGGAGTGAACACTGAAGCTTTCTTT
>TRBV7-2|-|TRBJ1-6|few
CASSLAGPGSPLHF
TGTGCCAGCAGCTTAGCGGGCCCTGGTTCACCCCTCCACTTT
>TRBV3-1/TRBV3-2|-|TRBJ1-1|-
CASSLNGEDTEAFF
TGTGCCAGCAGCCTAAACGGGGAGGACACTGAAGCTTTCTTT
>TRBV24-1|-|TRBJ2-3|once
CASLEGDTQYF
TGTGCCAGCCTAGAGGGAGATACGCAGTATTTT
>TRBV19|-|TRBJ1-5|-
CASSAVRDQPQHF
TGTGCCAGTAGTGCGGTCAGGGATCAGCCCCAGCATTTT
>TRBV5-5|TRBD1|TRBJ2-1|-
CASRPGQGRYEQFF
TGTGCCAGCAGACCGGGACAGGGGAGGTATGAGCAGTTCTTC
>TRBV30|-|TRBJ1-6|-
CAWSGGGNNSPLHF
TGTGCCTGGAGTGGCGGGGGCAATAATTCACCCCTCCACTTT
>TRBV6-2/TRBV6-3|TRBD1|TRBJ2-5|-
CASSSTGGTETQYF
TGTGCCAGCAGTTCAACAGGGGGCACGGAGACCCAGTACTTC
>TRBV6-5|-|TRBJ2-3|-
CATWRDTQYF
TGTGCCACTTGGAGGGATACGCAGTATTTT
>TRBV6-4|TRBD2|TRBJ2-1|-
CASRGTSGNNSYNEQFF
TGTGCCAGCAGAGGGACTAGCGGGAATAACTCCTACAATGAGCAGTTCTTC
>TRBV15|TRBD1|TRBJ2-5|-
CATSRERVGGQTQYF
TGTGCCACCAGCAGAGAAAGGGTAGGGGGCCAGACCCAGTACTTC
>TRBV11-3|-|TRBJ2-7|once
CASSLGYRDRGEQYF
TGTGCCAGCAGCTTGGGATACAGGGACCGAGGCGAGCAGTACTTC
>TRBV30|TRBD1|TRBJ2-1|-
CARTGDSYNEQFF
TGTGCTAGGACAGGGGATTCCTACAATGAGCAGTTCTTC
>TRBV12-5|TRBD1|TRBJ1-5|-
CASGLVPVVGQGVSNQPQHF
TGTGCTAGTGGTTTGGTACCTGTTGTGGGACAGGGGGTAAGCAATCAGCCCCAGCATTTT
>TRBV29-1|TRBD1|TRBJ1-2|-
CSAGRQGFGYTF
TGCAGCGCAGGACGACAGGGATTTGGCTACACCTTC
>TRBV3-1/TRBV3-2|-|TRBJ1-1|-
CASSQETRWTLNTEAFF
TGTGCCAGCAGCCAAGAAACCCGTTGGACATTGAACACTGAAGCTTTCTTT
>TRBV7-2|-|TRBJ2-5|-
CASQLRGETQYF
TGTGCCAGCCAACTCCGGGGAGAGACCCAGTACTTC
>TRBV14|TRBD2|TRBJ2-2|-
CASSRLAGSVTGELFF
TGTGCCAGCAGCCGACTAGCGGGATCCGTAACCGGGGAGCTGTTTTTT
>TRBV3-1/TRBV3-2|TRBD2|TRBJ2-7|few
CASSSQIGLAGVYEQYF
TGTGCCAGCAGCTCCCAAATAGGACTAGCGGGGGTCTACGAGCAGTACTTC
>TRBV2|-|TRBJ1-2|-
CASSVESRGYTF
TGTGCCAGCAGTGTCGAGTCGCGAGGCTACACCTTC
>TRBV5-1|TRBD1|TRBJ1-3|-
CASSADRGGNTIYF
TGCGCCAGCAGCGCTGACAGGGGAGGCAACACCATATATTTT
>TRBV9|-|TRBJ1-3|-
CASSVGQAGNTIYF
TGTGCCAGCAGCGTAGGGCAGGCTGGAAACACCATATATTTT
>TRBV19|-|TRBJ1-1|-
CASSILVQANTEAFF
TGTGCCAGTAGTATCCTTGTACAGGCGAACACTGAAGCTTTCTTT
>TRBV20-1|TRBD1|TRBJ2-7|-
CSASKSDRGTYEQYF
TGCAGTGCTAGTAAATCGGACAGGGGAACCTACGAGCAGTACTTC
>TRBV2|TRBD1|TRBJ2-1|-
CASSLTGGSYNEQFF
TGTGCCTCCTCACTCACAGGGGGCTCCTACAATGAGCAGTTCTTC
>TRBV9|TRBD2|TRBJ2-1|once
CASGLAGSSSYNEQFF
TGTGCCAGCGGACTAGCGGGGTCGAGCTCCTACAATGAGCAGTTCTTC
>TRBV19|-|TRBJ1-1|-
CASSIGGNTEAFF
TGTGCCAGTAGTATAGGAGGGAACACTGAAGCTTTCTTT
>TRBV12-3/TRBV12-4|-|TRBJ1-1|-
CASSRRPDRAFF
TGTGCCAGCAGCCGCCGACCCGACAGGGCTTTCTTT
>TRBV28|TRBD1|TRBJ1-2|-
CASRTQGRDYGYTF
TGTGCCAGCAGAACACAGGGGCGCGACTATGGCTACACCTTC